This TCR beta chain was retrieved from a study of T-cell reconstitution after alpha-beta-depleted transplantation in children. General observations from the study: Surviving recipient cells, namely T cells and thymic progenitors, were the source of high day-60 TCRbeta diversity in some patients. Alpha-beta T cells about two months after transplant reportedly derived from several hundred expanded graft clones. Diversity and T-cell counts at one year after transplant derived mostly from new T cells.

The TCRbeta library incorporated unique molecular identifiers. TCRdb re-called the PCR reads through MiXCR, storing one row per CDR3 protein. Of approximately 270,000 distinct CDR3 sequences in the sample, roughly a quarter were seen once. For this clonotype: Its antigen is unidentified.

This CDR3 spans 16 amino acids. V shed 3 bases, J shed 5 bases, and the junction held 11 bases outside the gene matches. Germline V lookup: CDR1 MGHRA, CDR2 YSYEKL. The sequence derives from a female patient younger than 10 who had a stem cell transplant for congenital amegakaryocytic thrombocytopenia, so the T cells may come from the graft donor. The sequencing here drew on PBMCs, mostly from graft donor cells, taken 360 days after TCRalphabeta/CD19-depleted stem cell transplant. This rearrangement joins TRBV4-1 to TRBJ1-1; 8 positions agree with TRBD1. CDR3 protein: CASSQGRQGWGTEAFF. The CDR3 nucleotides are TGCGCCAGCAGCCAGGGTCGACAGGGGTGGGGGACTGAAGCTTTCTTT.